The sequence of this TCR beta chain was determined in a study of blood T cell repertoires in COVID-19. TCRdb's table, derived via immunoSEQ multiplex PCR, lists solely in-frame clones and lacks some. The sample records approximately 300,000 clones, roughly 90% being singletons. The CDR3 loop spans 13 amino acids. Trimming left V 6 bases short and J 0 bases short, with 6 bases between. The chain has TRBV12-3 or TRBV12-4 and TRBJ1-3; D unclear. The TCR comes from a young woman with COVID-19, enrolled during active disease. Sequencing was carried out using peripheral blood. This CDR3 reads CASSLNSGNTIYF. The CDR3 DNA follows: TGTGCCAGCAGCCTAAACTCTGGAAACACCATATATTTT.